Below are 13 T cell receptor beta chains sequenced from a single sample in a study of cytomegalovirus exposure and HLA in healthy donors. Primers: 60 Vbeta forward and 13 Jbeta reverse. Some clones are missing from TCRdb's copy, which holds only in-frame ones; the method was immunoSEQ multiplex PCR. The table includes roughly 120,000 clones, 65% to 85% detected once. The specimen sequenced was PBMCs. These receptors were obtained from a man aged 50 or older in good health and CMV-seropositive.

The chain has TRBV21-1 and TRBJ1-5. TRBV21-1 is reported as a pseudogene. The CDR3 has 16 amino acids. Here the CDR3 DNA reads TGTGCCACCGGACCATCGGGTCGGGGGGGCAATCAGCCCCAGCATTTT. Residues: CATGPSGRGGNQPQHF.

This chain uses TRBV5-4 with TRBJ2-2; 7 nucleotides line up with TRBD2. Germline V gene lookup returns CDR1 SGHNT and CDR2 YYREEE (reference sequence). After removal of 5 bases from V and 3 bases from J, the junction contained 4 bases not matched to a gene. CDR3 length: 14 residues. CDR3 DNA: TGTGCCAGCAGTAGGGGAGGGCACACCGGGGAGCTGTTTTTT. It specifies CASSRGGHTGELFF.

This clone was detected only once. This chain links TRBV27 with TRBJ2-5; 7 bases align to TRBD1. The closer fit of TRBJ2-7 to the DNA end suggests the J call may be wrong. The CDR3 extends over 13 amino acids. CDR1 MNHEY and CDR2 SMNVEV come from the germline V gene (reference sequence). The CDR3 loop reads CASRRGQFYEQYF. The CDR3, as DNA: TGTGCCAGCAGGAGGGGACAGTTCTACGAGCAGTACTTC.

CDR3 DNA: TGTGCCAGCAGTCTGTACCGGGACAGGCCCTACGAGCAGTACTTC. This sequence encodes CASSLYRDRPYEQYF. The chain carries TRBV28 and TRBJ2-7; TRBD1 aligns across 8 bases. V was pared by 5 bases and J by 2 bases, with 8 bases of the junction left unmatched. The CDR3 is 15 residues long. CDR1 is MDHEN and CDR2 is SYDVKM in the germline V gene. Full variable domain (remainder filled in from reference TRBV28 and TRBJ2-7): DVKVTQSSRYLVKRTGEKVFLECVQDMDHENMFWYRQDPGLGLRLIYFSYDVKMKEKGDIPEGYSVSREKKERFSLILESASTNQTSMYLCASSLYRDRPYEQYFGPGTRLTVT.

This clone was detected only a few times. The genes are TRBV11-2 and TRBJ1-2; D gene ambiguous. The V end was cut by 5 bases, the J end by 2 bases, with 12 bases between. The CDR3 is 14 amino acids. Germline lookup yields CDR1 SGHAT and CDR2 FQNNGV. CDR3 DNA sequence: TGTGCCAGCAGCCCAGCGGGGATCAACTATGGCTACACCTTC. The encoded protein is CASSPAGINYGYTF.

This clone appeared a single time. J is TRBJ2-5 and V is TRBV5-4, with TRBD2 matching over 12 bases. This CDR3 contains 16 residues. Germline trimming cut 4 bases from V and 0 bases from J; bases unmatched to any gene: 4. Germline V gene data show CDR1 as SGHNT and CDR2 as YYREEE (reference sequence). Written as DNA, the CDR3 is TGTGCCAGCAGCCCCTGGACTAGCGGGGACCAAGAGACCCAGTACTTC. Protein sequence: CASSPWTSGDQETQYF.

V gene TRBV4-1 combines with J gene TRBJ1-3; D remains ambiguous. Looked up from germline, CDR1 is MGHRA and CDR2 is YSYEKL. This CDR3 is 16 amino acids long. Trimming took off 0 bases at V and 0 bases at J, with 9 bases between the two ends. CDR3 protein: CASSQESQYSGNTIYF. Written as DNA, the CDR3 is TGCGCCAGCAGCCAAGAATCGCAGTACTCTGGAAACACCATATATTTT.

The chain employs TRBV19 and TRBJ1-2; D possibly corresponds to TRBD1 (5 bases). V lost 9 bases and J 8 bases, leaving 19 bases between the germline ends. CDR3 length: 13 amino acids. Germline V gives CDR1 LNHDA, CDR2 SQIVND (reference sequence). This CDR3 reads CASHGQNWVGYTF. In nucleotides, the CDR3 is TGTGCCAGCCATGGACAAAACTGGGTGGGCTACACCTTC.

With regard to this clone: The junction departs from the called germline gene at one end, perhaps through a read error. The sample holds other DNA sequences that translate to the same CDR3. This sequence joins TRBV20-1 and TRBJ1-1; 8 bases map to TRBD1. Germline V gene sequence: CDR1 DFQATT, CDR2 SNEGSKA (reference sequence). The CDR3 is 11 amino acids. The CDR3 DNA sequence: TGCAGCGGGACAGGCAACACCGAAGCTTTCTTT. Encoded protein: CSGTGNTEAFF.

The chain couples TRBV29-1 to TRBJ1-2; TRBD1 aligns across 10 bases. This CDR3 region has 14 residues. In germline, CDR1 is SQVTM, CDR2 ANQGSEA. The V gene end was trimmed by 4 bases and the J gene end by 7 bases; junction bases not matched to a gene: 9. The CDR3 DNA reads TGCAGCGTTGGGAAGGGGACAGGGGAGGGTGGCTACACCTTC. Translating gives CSVGKGTGEGGYTF.

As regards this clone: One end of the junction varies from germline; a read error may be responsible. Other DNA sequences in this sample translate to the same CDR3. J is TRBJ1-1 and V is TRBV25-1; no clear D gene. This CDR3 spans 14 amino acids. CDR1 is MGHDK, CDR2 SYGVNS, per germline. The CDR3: CASSESSGSTEAFF. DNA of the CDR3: TGTGCTAGCAGTGAATCCTCTGGGAGCACTGAAGCTTTCTTT.

In DNA, the CDR3 is TGTGCCAGTAACTGGGGCGGGGGGACTGAAGCTTTCTTT. Its translation is CASNWGGGTEAFF. The rearrangement uses TRBV19 and TRBJ1-1, with D perhaps matching TRBD1 (5 bases). Per germline, CDR1 LNHDA and CDR2 SQIVND (reference sequence). V was trimmed by 7 bases and J by 5 bases, leaving 14 bases between them. This CDR3 comprises 13 residues.

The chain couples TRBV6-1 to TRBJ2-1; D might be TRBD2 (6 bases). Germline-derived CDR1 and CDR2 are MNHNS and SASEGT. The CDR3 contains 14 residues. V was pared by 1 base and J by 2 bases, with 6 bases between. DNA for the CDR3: TGTGCCAGCAGTGAAGGACTAGCCTACAATGAGCAGTTCTTC. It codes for CASSEGLAYNEQFF.